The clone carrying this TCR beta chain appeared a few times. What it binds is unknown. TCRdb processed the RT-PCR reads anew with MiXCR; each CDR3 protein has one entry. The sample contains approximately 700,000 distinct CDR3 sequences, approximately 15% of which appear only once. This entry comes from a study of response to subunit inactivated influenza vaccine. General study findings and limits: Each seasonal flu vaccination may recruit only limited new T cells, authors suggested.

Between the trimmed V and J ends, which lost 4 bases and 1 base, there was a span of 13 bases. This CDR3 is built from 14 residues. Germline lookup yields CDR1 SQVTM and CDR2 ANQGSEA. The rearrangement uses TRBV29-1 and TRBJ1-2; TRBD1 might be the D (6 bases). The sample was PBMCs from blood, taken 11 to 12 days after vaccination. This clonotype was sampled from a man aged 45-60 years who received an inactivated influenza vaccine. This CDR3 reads CSVAVGGINYGYTF. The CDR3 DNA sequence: TGCAGCGTTGCGGTAGGGGGGATTAACTATGGCTACACCTTC.